A single sample gave rise to the 30 T cell receptor beta chains below, sequenced in a study of metastatic and nonmetastatic thyroid tumors. Treatment of any kind had been given to no patient before thyroid surgery. Using MiXCR, TCRdb reanalyzed the PCR reads. The sample has around 31,000 clones, 18% seen once. Source material: blood. Receptor source: a female donor with papillary thyroid cancer or a benign thyroid nodule (not recorded which). Some clones in this sample may be carry-over from other donors' samples.

This clone has at least ten counts. V and J are TRBV3-1 and TRBJ1-3; D might be TRBD1 (6 bases). The CDR3 extends over 15 amino acids. In germline, CDR1 is LGHDT, CDR2 YNNKEL (reference sequence). Trimming cost V 3 bases and J 2 bases, with 11 bases left between them. In nucleotides, the CDR3 is TGTGCCAGCAGCCACAGGGGAAGAACTGGAAACACCATATATTTT. The encoded protein is CASSHRGRTGNTIYF. Filled out from reference TRBV3-1 and TRBJ1-3, the complete variable domain reads DTAVSQTPKYLVTQMGNDKSIKCEQNLGHDTMYWYKQDSKKFLKIMFSYNNKELIINETVPNRFSPKSPDKAHLNLHINSLELGDSAVYFCASSHRGRTGNTIYFGEGSWLTVV.

This clone was seen repeatedly, ten times or more. The rearrangement joins TRBV6-6 to TRBJ2-7; D call uncertain. V lost 3 bases to trimming and J lost 0 bases, with 18 bases between them. Germline CDR1 and CDR2: MNHNY and SVGAGI (reference sequence). The length of the CDR3 is 17 residues. The CDR3 region has the DNA TGTGCCAGCAGTTATCCCACGAGAGGCAGCAGCTCCTACGAGCAGTACTTC. Translating gives CASSYPTRGSSSYEQYF.

This chain joins TRBV20-1 and TRBJ2-1; D might be TRBD2 (6 bases). Trimming stripped 7 bases from V and 5 bases from J, with 15 bases between. Germline V lookup: CDR1 DFQATT, CDR2 SNEGSKA (reference sequence). This CDR3 region has 13 residues. For the CDR3, the DNA is TGCAGTGTTAGCGGTAGCTACCACAATGAGCAGTTCTTC. Protein sequence: CSVSGSYHNEQFF.

CDR3 bases: TGTGCCAGCTCACCGACAGACTCTGGAAACACCATATATTTT. It encodes CASSPTDSGNTIYF. The chain joins TRBV18 to TRBJ1-3; tentatively, D is TRBD1 (5 bases). Per germline, CDR1 KGHSH and CDR2 LQKENI. Trimming pared 3 bases from V and 0 bases from J, leaving 6 bases between. CDR3 length: 14 amino acids.

This clone was counted a few times. Written as DNA, the CDR3 is TGTGCCAGCTCACCTTGGGAGACGGCCTCAAGCTACACCTTC. The encoded protein is CASSPWETASSYTF. The chain joins TRBV18 to TRBJ1-2; D call uncertain. Trimming took 3 bases from V and 9 from J, leaving 17 bases between them. This CDR3 is 14 amino acids long. Germline V gene lookup returns CDR1 KGHSH and CDR2 LQKENI.

This clone has at least ten counts. The V gene is TRBV20-1, the J gene TRBJ1-1; unclear D gene. Germline V lookup: CDR1 DFQATT, CDR2 SNEGSKA (reference sequence). The CDR3 spans 13 residues. Trimming took 0 bases from V and 3 from J, leaving 8 bases between them. CDR3 nucleotides: TGCAGTGCTAGAGATCGAGTCTACACTGAAGCTTTCTTT. It translates to CSARDRVYTEAFF.

This clone was found a few times. The chain links TRBV20-1 to TRBJ2-7, with TRBD1 matching 7 bases. The CDR3 sequence is 15 residues long. With V trimmed by 3 bases and J by 2 bases, 10 bases remained unmatched. Looked up from germline, CDR1 is DFQATT and CDR2 is SNEGSKA (reference sequence). The CDR3 loop is CSARIPGQMAYEQYF. Here the CDR3 DNA reads TGCAGTGCTAGGATTCCGGGACAGATGGCCTACGAGCAGTACTTC.

Regarding this clone: This may be a read error: a much more frequent sequence differs by one nucleotide. The chain recombines TRBV9 with TRBJ2-5, with D possibly being TRBD1 or TRBD2 (5 bases each). This CDR3 spans 14 amino acids. Germline V gives CDR1 SGDLS, CDR2 YYNGEE. The CDR3 region has the DNA TGTGCCAGCAGACTGGGGACCGTTCAAGAAACCCAGTACTTC. Residues: CASRLGTVQETQYF.

This clone was picked up many times. The CDR3 sequence: CASSLILGWGYTF. CDR3 DNA: TGTGCCAGCAGTTTAATTTTGGGATGGGGCTACACCTTC. The V call is TRBV27, the J call TRBJ1-2; D is unclear. The V end was cut by 2 bases, the J end by 8 bases, with 12 bases between. Germline V gene data show CDR1 as MNHEY and CDR2 as SMNVEV (reference sequence). The CDR3 length is 13 residues.

This clone came up many times. The chain recombines TRBV9 with TRBJ2-1; no firm D call. The germline gives CDR1 SGDLS, CDR2 YYNGEE. V was trimmed by 0 bases and J by 2 bases, leaving 12 bases between them. The CDR3 is 16 amino acids. This CDR3 is CASSVGGSRTYNEQFF. As DNA, the CDR3 is TGTGCCAGCAGCGTAGGTGGCTCCCGCACCTACAATGAGCAGTTCTTC. Variable domain in full (rest from reference TRBV9 and TRBJ2-1): DSGVTQTPKHLITATGQRVTLRCSPRSGDLSVYWYQQSLDQGLQFLIQYYNGEERAKGNILERFSAQQFPDLHSELNLSSLELGDSALYFCASSVGGSRTYNEQFFGPGTRLTVL.

This clone was seen at least ten times. The junction and the germline gene differ at one end; a read error may be behind it. The V gene is TRBV11-3, the J gene TRBJ2-1, with 7 bases identical to TRBD2. Germline values: CDR1 SGHNT, CDR2 YENEEA. The CDR3 spans 15 residues. CDR3 loop: CASSFRGGTYDEQFF. CDR3 in DNA: TGTGCCAGCAGCTTTCGCGGGGGTACCTACGATGAGCAGTTCTTC.

This clone was detected ten times or more. V and J are TRBV20-1 and TRBJ2-1; 8 bases are a match to TRBD2. J lost 4 bases, V lost 3 bases, and 5 bases had no gene match. From germline, CDR1 is DFQATT and CDR2 SNEGSKA (reference sequence). The CDR3 is 14 amino acids. The CDR3 DNA reads as TGCAGTGCTAGGGTAGCGGGGTCGTACAATGAGCAGTTCTTC. Translated: CSARVAGSYNEQFF.

This clone is judged medium-sized. The CDR3 loop reads CASRIGPTNEKLFF. The CDR3 DNA sequence: TGTGCCAGCAGGATAGGGCCAACTAATGAAAAACTGTTTTTT. The chain carries TRBV6-1 and TRBJ1-4, with unresolved D. Between the trimmed V and J ends, which lost 6 bases and 0 bases, there was a span of 8 bases. The CDR3 is 14 amino acids. Germline V gene sequence: CDR1 MNHNS, CDR2 SASEGT.

To note about this clone: Given a much more abundant clone one base away, this may be a read error. Other DNA sequences in this sample translate to the same CDR3. This chain uses TRBV20-1 with TRBJ1-1; D not certain. Trimming removed 5 bases from V and 0 bases from J, with 7 bases in between. The CDR3 has 12 residues. Germline assignment: CDR1 DFQATT and CDR2 SNEGSKA (reference sequence). CDR3 DNA sequence: TGCAGTGCTGGCTCTCTGAACACTGAAGCTTTCTTT. Encoded protein: CSAGSLNTEAFF.

The table lists this clone with many counts. The chain combines TRBV24-1 with TRBJ2-3; D perhaps matches TRBD2 (5 bases). Deletions cut 5 bases from V and 2 bases from J, with 10 bases between. The length of the CDR3 is 14 residues. CDR1 is KGHDR, CDR2 SFDVKD, per germline. CDR3 DNA: TGTGCCACCAGTGGAAAGGACTTCACAGATACGCAGTATTTT. The encoded protein is CATSGKDFTDTQYF.

This clone came up many times. This sequence joins TRBV5-4 and TRBJ1-6; 11 positions agree with TRBD1. Germline CDR1 SGHNT, CDR2 YYREEE (reference sequence). The V and J ends lost 0 bases and 6 bases, in that order; junction bases with no gene match: 14. This CDR3 has 20 amino acids. The CDR3, as DNA: TGTGCCAGCAGCTTGGGAACCGGGACAGGGGGAAGAAAAAGTAATTCACCCCTCCACTTT. It codes for CASSLGTGTGGRKSNSPLHF. Drawing the rest from reference TRBV5-4 and TRBJ1-6, the complete variable domain is ETGVTQSPTHLIKTRGQQVTLRCSSQSGHNTVSWYQQALGQGPQFIFQYYREEENGRGNFPPRFSGLQFPNYSSELNVNALELDDSALYLCASSLGTGTGGRKSNSPLHFGNGTRLTVT.

This clone was seen repeatedly, ten times or more. This rearrangement joins TRBV10-3 to TRBJ1-1, with no clear D. The germline V and J ends were trimmed by 0 bases and 0 bases, with 14 bases remaining between them. The germline V gene encodes CDR1 ENHRY and CDR2 SYGVKD. The CDR3 has 17 residues. The CDR3 protein is CAISESPAWMVNTEAFF. The CDR3 coding sequence is TGTGCCATCAGTGAGTCGCCGGCCTGGATGGTGAACACTGAAGCTTTCTTT.

This clone was recorded at least ten times. Here the CDR3 reads CASSLETGAYEQYF. Here the CDR3 DNA reads TGTGCCAGCAGCTTGGAAACAGGGGCCTACGAGCAGTACTTC. The chain combines TRBV5-4 with TRBJ2-7; 7 nucleotides line up with TRBD1. This CDR3 contains 14 residues. The germline CDR1 and CDR2 sequences are SGHNT and YYREEE (reference sequence). Trimming cost V 0 bases and J 2 bases; bases outside gene matches: 2.

The V call is TRBV20-1, the J call TRBJ1-6; 8 bases match TRBD1. This CDR3 contains 15 residues. CDR1 is DFQATT, CDR2 SNEGSKA, per germline (reference sequence). V was clipped by 0 bases and J by 8 bases; unmatched bases: 6. The CDR3 DNA follows: TGCAGTGCTAGAGATAGAACAGGGGGGGATTCACCCCTCCACTTT. Its protein product is CSARDRTGGDSPLHF.

This clone was observed at least ten times. J is TRBJ1-6 and V is TRBV20-1; a possible D gene is TRBD1 (5 bases). Germline assignment: CDR1 DFQATT and CDR2 SNEGSKA (reference sequence). V was cut by 5 bases and J by 9 bases, with 17 bases left in between. The CDR3 loop spans 14 amino acids. CDR3 in DNA: TGCAGTGCTCACACAACAGGTGACAGTTCACCCCTCCACTTT. Protein sequence: CSAHTTGDSSPLHF.

The chain recombines TRBV6-1 with TRBJ1-5, with TRBD1 matching over 7 bases. The germline V gene has CDR1 MNHNS and CDR2 SASEGT. This CDR3 is built from 14 residues. After removal of 5 bases from V and 2 bases from J, the junction contained 3 bases not matched to a gene. The CDR3 DNA reads TGTGCCAGCAGTCCAGGGGGATGCAATCAGCCCCAGCATTTT. Amino acid sequence: CASSPGGCNQPQHF.

Ten or more counts support this clone. The chain employs TRBV29-1 and TRBJ1-2; 7 bases align to TRBD1. The CDR3 contains 12 residues. The germline gives CDR1 SQVTM, CDR2 ANQGSEA. Trimming removed 7 bases from V and 11 bases from J; junction bases left unmatched: 13. CDR3 DNA: TGCAGCGCTTTGTCGGAGGGGGCTCCGTACACCTTC. Its translation is CSALSEGAPYTF.

This clone was found many times. The chain recombines TRBV29-1 with TRBJ2-7, with TRBD1 matching 7 bases. V gave up 7 bases and J gave up 0 bases; unmatched junction bases: 3. This CDR3 is 12 amino acids long. Germline V gene lookup returns CDR1 SQVTM and CDR2 ANQGSEA. CDR3 sequence: CSGWDSSYEQYF. The CDR3, as DNA: TGCAGCGGGTGGGACAGCTCCTACGAGCAGTACTTC.

The CDR3 loop is CASSPTACNSNQPQHF. CDR3 DNA: TGTGCCAGCAGCCCTACCGCGTGTAATAGCAATCAGCCCCAGCATTTT. V and J are TRBV12-3 or TRBV12-4 and TRBJ1-5; the D is unclear. V was trimmed by 6 bases and J by 0 bases, leaving 15 bases between them. The CDR3 has 16 amino acids.

This clone was recorded at least ten times. This chain uses TRBV20-1 with TRBJ2-7, with 7 positions matching TRBD2. The CDR3 extends over 14 amino acids. CDR1 and CDR2 from the germline V gene are DFQATT and SNEGSKA (reference sequence). Trimming cost V 6 bases and J 0 bases; bases outside gene matches: 8. DNA for the CDR3: TGCAGTGCCCCACTAGCGCCAAGCTCCTACGAGCAGTACTTC. Protein sequence: CSAPLAPSSYEQYF.

Note on this clone: This may be a read error, as it is one base from a much larger clone. This chain uses TRBV9 with TRBJ2-2; TRBD2 might be the D (5 bases). The CDR3 has 15 residues. Germline V gene sequence: CDR1 SGDLS, CDR2 YYNGEE. The chain's CDR3 is CASSAGRTNTGEPFF. CDR3 nucleotide sequence: TGTGCCAGCAGCGCTGGACGGACGAACACCGGGGAGCCGTTTTTT. The full variable domain, its missing parts supplied by reference TRBV9 and TRBJ2-2, is DSGVTQTPKHLITATGQRVTLRCSPRSGDLSVYWYQQSLDQGLQFLIQYYNGEERAKGNILERFSAQQFPDLHSELNLSSLELGDSALYFCASSAGRTNTGEPFFGEGSRLTVL.

The chain couples TRBV6-2 or TRBV6-3 to TRBJ2-7; tentatively, D is TRBD2 (5 bases). The CDR3 has 14 residues. Trimming removed 3 bases from V and 9 bases from J, with 18 bases in between. CDR1 MNHEY and CDR2 SVGEGT come from the germline V gene. This chain's CDR3 is CASSYGQVEAVQYF. CDR3 DNA sequence: TGTGCCAGCAGTTATGGTCAAGTGGAGGCCGTGCAGTACTTC.

The chain combines TRBV6-5 with TRBJ2-7, with 8 bases matching TRBD2. The CDR3 consists of 15 residues. Germline trimming cut 1 base from V and 3 bases from J; bases unmatched to any gene: 5. Looked up from germline, CDR1 is MNHEY and CDR2 is SVGAGI. The CDR3 is CASSYLLAGSYEQYF. The CDR3 region has the DNA TGTGCCAGCAGTTACTTGTTAGCGGGAAGCTACGAGCAGTACTTC.

This clone was seen at least ten times. V and J are TRBV5-1 and TRBJ1-4; TRBD1 is a possible D gene (5 bases). Germline assignment: CDR1 SGHRS and CDR2 YFSETQ. The germline V and J ends were trimmed by 3 bases and 6 bases, with 9 bases remaining between them. This CDR3 contains 13 residues. The CDR3 here is CASSSGGDEKLFF. The CDR3 DNA reads TGCGCCAGCAGCTCCGGGGGGGATGAAAAACTGTTTTTT.

The chain has TRBV20-1 and TRBJ2-1; possibly TRBD1 for D (7 bases). Trimming took 0 bases from V and 3 from J, leaving 15 bases between them. This CDR3 comprises 16 residues. Germline V CDR1 and CDR2: DFQATT, SNEGSKA (reference sequence). This CDR3 is CSARDPRRGDYNEQFF. The CDR3 coding sequence is TGCAGTGCTAGAGATCCTCGCAGGGGGGACTACAATGAGCAGTTCTTC.